One T cell receptor beta chain is described in this entry. The data originate from a study of blood T cell repertoires in COVID-19. The method was immunoSEQ multiplex PCR; TCRdb's version includes in-frame clones alone and lacks a portion of them. The sample holds approximately 290,000 clones, approximately 85% seen once. The J segment lost 9 bases and the V segment lost 3 bases, leaving 8 bases of the junction unmatched. The CDR3 has 14 amino acids. In germline, CDR1 is SGHTA, CDR2 FQGNSA. The sequenced material came from PBMCs or T cells enriched from blood (not recorded which). The chain joins TRBV7-2 to TRBJ2-1; 7 bases align to TRBD2. This TCR was sampled from a young woman who had recovered from COVID-19. This chain's CDR3 is CASSLAGDGAEQFF. The CDR3 nucleotides read TGTGCCAGCAGCTTGGCGGGGGACGGAGCTGAGCAGTTCTTC.